A selection of T cell receptor beta chains follows, all from one sample in a study of T cells after yellow fever vaccination. TCRdb reanalysed the 5' RACE reads using MiXCR and keeps one entry per CDR3 protein. Among about 300,000 distinct CDR3 sequences, 8.5% to 10% were seen once, and the ten largest hold 3% to 4%. This specimen consisted of CD4+ T cells sorted from PBMCs, obtained 5 days after the yellow fever booster vaccination. Receptors were obtained from a man aged 18 to 35 who received the YFV17D yellow fever vaccine. Both conserved end residues are part of each CDR3. Fields, in order: clone size, J gene, D gene, V gene, CDR3 protein, CDR3 DNA. The D gene is left open where the match is weak. Part of the rows lack a size; the others show once, few, many or a class for expanded clones.

size: many
J: TRBJ1-1
D: TRBD1
V: TRBV29-1
CDR3: CSVKKQGWAEAFF
DNA: TGCAGCGTTAAAAAACAGGGGTGGGCTGAAGCTTTCTTT

size: few
J: TRBJ1-6
D: -
V: TRBV6-6
CDR3: CASRRGTYNSPLHF
DNA: TGTGCCAGCCGTAGGGGTACCTATAATTCACCCCTCCACTTT

size: few
J: TRBJ1-2
D: -
V: TRBV4-1
CDR3: CASSQTGTPNYGYTF
DNA: TGCGCCAGCAGCCAAACCGGGACACCGAACTATGGCTACACCTTC

size: -
J: TRBJ2-1
D: -
V: TRBV2
CDR3: CASRYGYYNEQFF
DNA: TGTGCCAGCAGGTATGGGTACTACAATGAGCAGTTCTTC

size: few
J: TRBJ1-1
D: -
V: TRBV4-2
CDR3: CASSHPGGGAGGTEAFF
DNA: TGTGCCAGCAGCCACCCCGGGGGGGGCGCCGGGGGAACTGAAGCTTTCTTT

size: few
J: TRBJ2-2
D: -
V: TRBV10-1
CDR3: CASRRGAGKDTGELFF
DNA: TGCGCCAGCAGGCGGGGAGCAGGGAAGGACACCGGGGAGCTGTTTTTT

size: few
J: TRBJ2-7
D: -
V: TRBV11-2
CDR3: CASTTPGKRREQYF
DNA: TGTGCCAGCACCACCCCCGGGAAACGGAGGGAGCAGTACTTC

size: few
J: TRBJ1-1
D: -
V: TRBV5-6
CDR3: CASSLELGGTEAFF
DNA: TGTGCCAGCAGCTTGGAACTGGGGGGCACTGAAGCTTTCTTT

size: few
J: TRBJ1-2
D: TRBD1
V: TRBV5-1
CDR3: CASSLVGDRVVSGYTF
DNA: TGCGCCAGCAGCTTGGTTGGGGACAGGGTGGTTTCTGGCTACACCTTC

size: many
J: TRBJ2-3
D: -
V: TRBV7-2
CDR3: CASSKGSDTQYF
DNA: TGTGCCAGCAGCAAAGGGTCAGATACGCAGTATTTT

size: few
J: TRBJ2-2
D: -
V: TRBV25-1
CDR3: CASSAYTENTGELFF
DNA: TGTGCCAGCAGCGCCTACACGGAAAACACCGGGGAGCTGTTTTTT

size: few
J: TRBJ1-1
D: -
V: TRBV20-1
CDR3: CSARNTFYTEAFF
DNA: TGCAGTGCTAGGAACACCTTCTACACTGAAGCTTTCTTT

size: -
J: TRBJ2-1
D: -
V: TRBV12-3/TRBV12-4
CDR3: CASSTSSPEQFF
DNA: TGTGCCAGCAGTACTAGTTCCCCTGAGCAGTTCTTC

size: many
J: TRBJ2-3
D: -
V: TRBV7-2
CDR3: CASSLAIKDTQYF
DNA: TGTGCCAGCAGCTTAGCCATCAAAGATACGCAGTATTTT

size: -
J: TRBJ1-5
D: -
V: TRBV25-1
CDR3: CASSPVGFQPQHF
DNA: TGTGCCAGCAGTCCGGTGGGATTTCAGCCCCAGCATTTT

size: many
J: TRBJ1-1
D: -
V: TRBV29-1
CDR3: CSVGGGRDTEAFF
DNA: TGCAGCGTTGGTGGGGGGCGGGACACTGAAGCTTTCTTT

size: few
J: TRBJ2-3
D: -
V: TRBV7-2
CDR3: CASSRGGIGVYTQYF
DNA: TGTGCCAGCAGCCGAGGGGGGATAGGCGTGTATACGCAGTATTTT

size: many
J: TRBJ1-5
D: -
V: TRBV6-5
CDR3: CASSPRANSNQPQHF
DNA: TGTGCCAGCAGTCCCCGGGCTAATAGCAATCAGCCCCAGCATTTT

size: few
J: TRBJ1-3
D: -
V: TRBV7-2
CDR3: CASTLVGSGNTIYF
DNA: TGTGCCAGCACCCTCGTGGGCTCTGGAAACACCATATATTTT

size: -
J: TRBJ2-3
D: TRBD2
V: TRBV7-8
CDR3: CASSLAAGGITDTQYF
DNA: TGTGCCAGCAGCTTAGCAGCGGGGGGGATCACAGATACGCAGTATTTT

size: few
J: TRBJ2-5
D: -
V: TRBV11-3
CDR3: CASSPQDGGAETQYF
DNA: TGTGCCAGCAGCCCGCAAGACGGGGGCGCGGAGACCCAGTACTTC

size: few
J: TRBJ2-1
D: TRBD1
V: TRBV24-1
CDR3: CATSDPGQGNDEQFF
DNA: TGTGCCACCAGTGATCCGGGACAGGGTAACGATGAGCAGTTCTTC

size: few
J: TRBJ2-7
D: -
V: TRBV20-1
CDR3: CSARDPQGPPYEQYF
DNA: TGCAGTGCTAGAGACCCACAGGGTCCACCCTACGAGCAGTACTTC

size: -
J: TRBJ1-4
D: -
V: TRBV2
CDR3: CAGQGYEKLFF
DNA: TGTGCCGGCCAGGGATACGAAAAACTGTTTTTT

size: few
J: TRBJ2-5
D: -
V: TRBV7-9
CDR3: CASSSQGPETQYF
DNA: TGTGCCAGCAGCTCTCAGGGTCCGGAGACCCAGTACTTC

size: -
J: TRBJ2-3
D: -
V: TRBV6-5
CDR3: CASSYGVSDTQYF
DNA: TGTGCCAGCAGTTATGGTGTCTCAGATACGCAGTATTTT